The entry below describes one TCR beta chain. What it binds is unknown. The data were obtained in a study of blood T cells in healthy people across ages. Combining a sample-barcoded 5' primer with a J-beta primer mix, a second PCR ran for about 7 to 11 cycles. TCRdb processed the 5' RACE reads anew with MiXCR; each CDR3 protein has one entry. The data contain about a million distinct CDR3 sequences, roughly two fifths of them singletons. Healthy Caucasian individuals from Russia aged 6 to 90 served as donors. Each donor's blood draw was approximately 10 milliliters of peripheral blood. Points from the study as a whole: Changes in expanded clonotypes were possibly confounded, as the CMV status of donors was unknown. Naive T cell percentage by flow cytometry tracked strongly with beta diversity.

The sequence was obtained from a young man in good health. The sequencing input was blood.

The chain's CDR3 is CAWRGDSGANVLTF. In DNA form, the CDR3 reads TGTGCCTGGAGAGGCGACTCTGGGGCCAACGTCCTGACTTTC. The chain is built from TRBV30 and TRBJ2-6; D is unresolved. The length of the CDR3 is 14 residues. The V gene lost 3 bases and the J gene lost 0 bases, with 6 bases spanning the gap. Germline values: CDR1 GTSNPN, CDR2 SVGIG (reference sequence).